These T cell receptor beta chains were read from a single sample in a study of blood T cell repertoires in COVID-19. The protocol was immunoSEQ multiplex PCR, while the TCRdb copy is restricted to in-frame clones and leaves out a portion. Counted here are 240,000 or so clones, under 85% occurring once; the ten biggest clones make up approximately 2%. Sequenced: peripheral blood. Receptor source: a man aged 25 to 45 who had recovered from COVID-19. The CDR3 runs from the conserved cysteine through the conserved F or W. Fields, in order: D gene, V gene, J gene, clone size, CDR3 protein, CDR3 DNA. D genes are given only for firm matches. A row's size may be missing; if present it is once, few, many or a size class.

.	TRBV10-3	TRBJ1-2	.	CAISEVQQTNYGYTF	TGTGCCATCAGTGAAGTACAGCAAACTAACTATGGCTACACCTTC
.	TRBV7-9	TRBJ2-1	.	CASSLGRAGRYNEQFF	TGTGCCAGCAGCTTAGGGAGGGCAGGACGCTACAATGAGCAGTTCTTC
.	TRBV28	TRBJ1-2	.	CATRTSGTPYGYTF	TGTGCCACCCGAACCTCCGGGACACCCTATGGCTACACCTTC
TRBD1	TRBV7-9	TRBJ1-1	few	CASSLTGGTEAFF	TGTGCCAGCAGCTTGACAGGGGGCACTGAAGCTTTCTTT
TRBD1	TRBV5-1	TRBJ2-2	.	CASSQGTARRAGNTGELFF	TGCGCCAGCAGCCAAGGGACAGCCCGGCGGGCAGGTAACACCGGGGAGCTGTTTTTT
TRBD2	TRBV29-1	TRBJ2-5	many	CSVEDPSSGVVETQYF	TGCAGCGTTGAAGACCCCTCTAGCGGGGTGGTTGAGACCCAGTACTTC
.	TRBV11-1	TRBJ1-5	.	CASSQGNQPQHF	TGTGCCAGCAGCCAGGGCAATCAGCCCCAGCATTTT
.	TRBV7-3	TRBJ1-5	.	CASSLQHNQPQHF	TGTGCCAGCAGCTTACAACACAATCAGCCCCAGCATTTT
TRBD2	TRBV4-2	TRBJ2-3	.	CASSQGERGSTDTQYF	TGTGCCAGCAGCCAAGGCGAGCGGGGGAGCACAGATACGCAGTATTTT
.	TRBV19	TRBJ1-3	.	CAGTPGHTIYF	TGTGCCGGGACTCCTGGGCACACCATATATTTT
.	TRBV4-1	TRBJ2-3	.	CASSQVVPAPLSTDTQYF	TGCGCCAGCAGCCAAGTCGTCCCCGCTCCGCTAAGCACAGATACGCAGTATTTT
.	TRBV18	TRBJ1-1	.	CASSPPAVNTEAFF	TGTGCCAGCTCCCCCCCAGCGGTCAACACTGAAGCTTTCTTT
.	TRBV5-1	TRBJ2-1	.	CASSLNTEQFF	TGCGCCAGCAGCTTGAACACTGAGCAGTTCTTC
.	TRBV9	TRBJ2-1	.	CASSPPPGQYNEQFF	TGTGCCAGCAGCCCGCCTCCTGGACAGTACAATGAGCAGTTCTTC
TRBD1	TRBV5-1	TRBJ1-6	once	CASGVGQGVFSPLHF	TGCGCCAGCGGTGTGGGACAGGGGGTATTTTCACCCCTCCACTTT
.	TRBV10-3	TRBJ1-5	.	CAIASGQGFNQPQHF	TGTGCCATCGCTTCTGGGCAGGGGTTCAATCAGCCCCAGCATTTT
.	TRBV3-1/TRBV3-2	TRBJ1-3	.	CASSLRSADTIYF	TGTGCCAGCAGCCTAAGGTCTGCGGACACCATATATTTT
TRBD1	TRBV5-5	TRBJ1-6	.	CASSLAGSQGTRPLHF	TGTGCCAGCAGCTTGGCAGGCTCACAGGGGACGCGACCCCTCCACTTT
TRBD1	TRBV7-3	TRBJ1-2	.	CASSPRQGGGYTF	TGTGCCAGCAGCCCCCGACAGGGAGGCGGCTACACCTTC
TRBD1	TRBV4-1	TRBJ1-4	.	CASSPSVTGGHEKLFF	TGCGCCAGCAGCCCATCCGTGACAGGGGGACATGAAAAACTGTTTTTT
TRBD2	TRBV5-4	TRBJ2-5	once	CASSLGVAAGGEETQYF	TGTGCCAGCAGCTTGGGGGTCGCGGCGGGGGGCGAAGAGACCCAGTACTTC
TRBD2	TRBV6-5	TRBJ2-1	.	CASSYSGTSGGNEQFF	TGTGCCAGCAGTTACTCGGGGACTAGCGGGGGCAATGAGCAGTTCTTC
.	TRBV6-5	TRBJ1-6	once	CASSLMSSYNSPLHF	TGTGCCAGCAGCCTCATGAGCTCCTATAATTCACCCCTCCACTTT
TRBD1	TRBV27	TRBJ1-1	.	CASSSGTGHLF	TGTGCCAGCAGTTCCGGGACAGGTCATCTTTTT
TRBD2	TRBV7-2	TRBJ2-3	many	CASSLRGGFTDTQYF	TGTGCCAGCAGTCTGCGGGGGGGCTTCACAGATACGCAGTATTTT
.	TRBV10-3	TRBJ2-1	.	CAISDPRETYNEQFF	TGTGCCATCAGTGACCCCCGGGAGACCTACAATGAGCAGTTCTTC
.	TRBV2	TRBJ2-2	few	CALRQGSGELFF	TGTGCCCTACGGCAGGGATCCGGGGAGCTGTTTTTT
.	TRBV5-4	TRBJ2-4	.	CASSLSVESNIQYF	TGTGCCAGCAGCTTGAGCGTCGAATCAAACATTCAGTACTTC
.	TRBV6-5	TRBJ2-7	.	CASRDISYEQYF	TGTGCCAGCAGGGACATCTCCTACGAGCAGTACTTC
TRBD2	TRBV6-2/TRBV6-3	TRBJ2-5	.	CASSYYGGAPETQYF	TGTGCCAGCAGTTACTACGGGGGGGCCCCGGAGACCCAGTACTTC
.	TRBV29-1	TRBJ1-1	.	CSVVDSVNTEAFF	TGCAGCGTGGTGGACAGCGTGAACACTGAAGCTTTCTTT
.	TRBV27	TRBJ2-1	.	CASSSGAYNEQFF	TGTGCCAGCAGTTCCGGGGCCTACAATGAGCAGTTCTTC
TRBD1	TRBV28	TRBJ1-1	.	CASSPSDRRNTEAFF	TGTGCCAGCAGCCCGTCGGACAGGCGGAACACTGAAGCTTTCTTT
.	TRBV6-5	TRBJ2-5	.	CASSYNRRETQYF	TGTGCCAGCAGTTACAACAGGCGAGAGACCCAGTACTTC
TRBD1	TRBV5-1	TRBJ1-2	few	CASRPGQGDGYGYTF	TGCGCCAGCAGACCGGGACAGGGGGATGGCTATGGCTACACCTTC
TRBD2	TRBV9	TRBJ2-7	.	CASSVGSGGYEQYF	TGTGCCAGCAGCGTAGGTAGCGGGGGTTACGAGCAGTACTTC
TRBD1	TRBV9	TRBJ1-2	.	CASSGPGTASGYTF	TGTGCCAGCAGCGGACCCGGGACAGCATCCGGCTACACCTTC
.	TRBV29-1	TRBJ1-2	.	CSVGENRDFGYTF	TGCAGCGTGGGAGAAAACAGGGATTTTGGCTACACCTTC
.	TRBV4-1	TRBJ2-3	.	CASSQRPQRADTQYF	TGCGCCAGCAGCCAGAGACCCCAGCGGGCAGATACGCAGTATTTT
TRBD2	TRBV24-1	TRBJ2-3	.	CATSDSSAGGMDTQYF	TGTGCCACCAGTGATTCCTCTGCGGGGGGTATGGATACGCAGTATTTT
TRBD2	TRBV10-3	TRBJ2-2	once	CAILAGGSNTGELFF	TGTGCCATCTTGGCGGGGGGTTCGAACACCGGGGAGCTGTTTTTT
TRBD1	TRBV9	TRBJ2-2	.	CASSEQGGSVVGELFF	TGTGCCAGCAGCGAGCAAGGGGGCTCGGTGGTCGGGGAGCTGTTTTTT
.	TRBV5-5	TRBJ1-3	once	CASSPGGIDDTIYF	TGTGCCAGCAGCCCCGGGGGGATCGACGACACCATATATTTT
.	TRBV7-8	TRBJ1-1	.	CASSLERGTEAFF	TGTGCCAGCAGCTTAGAACGGGGCACTGAAGCTTTCTTT
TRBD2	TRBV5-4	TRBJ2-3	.	CASTLAGGPSTDTQYF	TGTGCCAGCACGCTAGCGGGGGGGCCGAGCACAGATACGCAGTATTTT
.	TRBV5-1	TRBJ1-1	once	CASSFEGNTEAFF	TGCGCCAGCAGCTTCGAGGGTAACACTGAAGCTTTCTTT
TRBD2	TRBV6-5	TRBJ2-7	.	CASERLAGGYEQYF	TGTGCCAGCGAGCGCCTAGCGGGGGGCTACGAGCAGTACTTC
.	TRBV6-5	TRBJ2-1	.	CASSDTWRGYNEQFF	TGTGCCAGCAGCGACACTTGGAGGGGCTACAATGAGCAGTTCTTC
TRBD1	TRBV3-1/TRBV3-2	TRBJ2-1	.	CASSQRSDREFF	TGTGCCAGCAGCCAAAGATCGGACAGGGAGTTCTTC
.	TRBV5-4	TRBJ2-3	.	CASSSGGDTQYF	TGTGCCAGCAGCTCCGGGGGTGATACGCAGTATTTT
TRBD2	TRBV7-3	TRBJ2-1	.	CASSLGGAGPLFF	TGTGCCAGCAGCCTGGGGGGAGCGGGGCCGTTGTTCTTC